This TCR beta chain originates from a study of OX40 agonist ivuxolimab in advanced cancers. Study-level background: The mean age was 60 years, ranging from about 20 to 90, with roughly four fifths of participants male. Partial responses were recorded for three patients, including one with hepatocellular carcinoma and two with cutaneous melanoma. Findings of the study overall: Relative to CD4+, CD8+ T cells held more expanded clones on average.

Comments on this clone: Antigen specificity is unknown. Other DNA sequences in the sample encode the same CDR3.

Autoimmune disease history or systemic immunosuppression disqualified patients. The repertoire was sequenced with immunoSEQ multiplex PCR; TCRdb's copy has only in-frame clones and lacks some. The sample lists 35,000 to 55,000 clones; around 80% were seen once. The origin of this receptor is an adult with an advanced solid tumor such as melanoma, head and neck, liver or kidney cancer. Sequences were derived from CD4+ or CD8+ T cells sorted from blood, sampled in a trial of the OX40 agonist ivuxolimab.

The CDR3 here is CASSSLRGDTDTQYF. For the CDR3, the DNA is TGTGCCAGCAGCTCATTGCGGGGGGACACAGATACGCAGTATTTT. The chain is built from TRBV5-6 and TRBJ2-3; 8 bases line up with TRBD2. After removal of 3 bases from V and 2 bases from J, the junction contained 5 bases not matched to a gene. The CDR3 extends over 15 amino acids. The germline V gene has CDR1 SGHDT and CDR2 YYEEEE.